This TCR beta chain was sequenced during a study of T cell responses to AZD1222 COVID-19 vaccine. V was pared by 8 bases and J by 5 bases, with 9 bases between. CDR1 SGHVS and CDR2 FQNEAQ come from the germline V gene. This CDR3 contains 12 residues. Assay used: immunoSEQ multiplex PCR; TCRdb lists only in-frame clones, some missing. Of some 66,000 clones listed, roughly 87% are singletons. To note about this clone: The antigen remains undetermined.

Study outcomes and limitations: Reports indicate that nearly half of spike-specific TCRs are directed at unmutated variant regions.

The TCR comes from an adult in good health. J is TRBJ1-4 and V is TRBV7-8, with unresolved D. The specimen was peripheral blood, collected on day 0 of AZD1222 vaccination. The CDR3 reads CASCRANEKLFF. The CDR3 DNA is TGTGCCAGCTGCCGGGCCAATGAAAAACTGTTTTTT.